This T cell receptor beta chain comes out of a study of cytomegalovirus exposure and HLA in healthy donors. The PCR had 60 Vbeta and 13 Jbeta primers. Sequencing was performed with immunoSEQ multiplex PCR; in TCRdb, only in-frame clones are kept and a portion is missing. There are roughly 88,000 clones in the sample; over 60% occur only once, and 5.3% lies in the top ten. Germline CDR1 is SQVTM and CDR2 is ANQGSEA. The length of the CDR3 is 13 residues. Trimming removed 6 bases from V and 8 bases from J, with 19 bases in between. The sample was PBMCs. V and J are TRBV29-1 and TRBJ1-2; no reliable D call. The origin of this receptor is a man aged 30-40 years in good health and CMV-seropositive. CDR3 nucleotide sequence: TGCAGCGTGAGCAGAGGTCCGCTTGGGGGCTACACCTTC. Its protein product is CSVSRGPLGGYTF.